One sample yielded the 25 T cell receptor beta chains listed below, sequenced in a study of T cell changes during pregnancy in multiple sclerosis. Using immunoSEQ multiplex PCR, the repertoire was profiled, and TCRdb retains in-frame clones only, with some absent. The sample lists around 80,000 clones; approximately 93% were seen once. The specimen comprised peripheral blood, sampled in the second trimester of pregnancy. These TCRs come from a female donor in good health, enrolled as a control in a pregnancy study.

This chain links TRBV5-5 with TRBJ2-3; D might be TRBD2 (7 bases). Trimming took 0 bases from V and 9 from J, leaving 17 bases between them. CDR1 SGHKS and CDR2 YYEKEE come from the germline V gene (reference sequence). The CDR3 consists of 15 residues. CDR3 sequence reads: CASSLDSGEGGTQYF. The CDR3 DNA follows: TGTGCCAGCAGCTTGGATTCCGGTGAGGGGGGGACGCAGTATTTT.

The J gene is TRBJ1-2, the V gene TRBV28, with TRBD1 matching 12 bases. This CDR3 spans 16 amino acids. Germline assignment: CDR1 MDHEN and CDR2 SYDVKM. V lost 2 bases to trimming and J lost 5 bases; unmatched junction nucleotides: 6. The CDR3 loop reads CASSLRGTGGSYGYTF. CDR3 nucleotides: TGTGCCAGCAGTTTAAGGGGGACAGGGGGCAGTTATGGCTACACCTTC.

V and J are TRBV11-2 and TRBJ2-1; TRBD2 might be the D (6 bases). The CDR3 sequence is 15 residues long. The ends were cut back, 4 bases at V and 2 bases at J, with 12 bases in the middle. Germline V gene data show CDR1 as SGHAT and CDR2 as FQNNGV. DNA of the CDR3: TGTGCCAGCAGCTCGGTACTAGCCCCCTACAATGAGCAGTTCTTC. Protein product: CASSSVLAPYNEQFF.

The rearrangement links TRBV29-1 to TRBJ2-7, with D perhaps TRBD2 (5 bases). Deletions cut 4 bases from V and 4 bases from J, with 14 bases between. CDR3 length: 13 residues. Germline V gene sequence: CDR1 SQVTM, CDR2 ANQGSEA. DNA of the CDR3: TGCAGCGTTGTCTGGGCGGGTTCGTACGAGCAGTACTTC. Its translation is CSVVWAGSYEQYF.

This clone has a single count. V is TRBV19 and J is TRBJ1-4; tentatively, D is TRBD1 (6 bases). V gave up 5 bases and J gave up 5 bases, with 15 bases separating them. The CDR3 length is 15 residues. Germline V gene data show CDR1 as LNHDA and CDR2 as SQIVND (reference sequence). The DNA of the CDR3 is TGTGCCAGTAGTCCAGACGACAGGTTGAATGAAAAACTGTTTTTT. Its protein is CASSPDDRLNEKLFF.

This chain links TRBV4-2 with TRBJ2-7, with 8 nucleotides matching TRBD2. Germline trimming cut 0 bases from V and 5 bases from J; bases unmatched to any gene: 15. CDR3 size: 18 residues. The germline gives CDR1 LGHNA, CDR2 YNFKEQ. As DNA, the CDR3 is TGTGCCAGCAGCCAAGATATTCTGCTCGCGGGAGGAATGAACGAGCAGTACTTC. It is translated as CASSQDILLAGGMNEQYF.

CDR3 nucleotides: TGCGCCAGCAGCTTATACGGGTCGGATGAAAAACTGTTTTTT. As protein: CASSLYGSDEKLFF. This chain links TRBV5-1 with TRBJ1-4; no reliable D call. The CDR3 is 14 amino acids. Germline values: CDR1 SGHRS, CDR2 YFSETQ. The V and J ends lost 2 bases and 6 bases respectively, with 11 bases between them.

In DNA, the CDR3 is TGTGCCAGCAGCCGGAGAGGAGCAGATACGCAGTATTTT. Protein sequence: CASSRRGADTQYF. This chain uses TRBV7-9 with TRBJ2-3; D remains unclear. Trimming shortened V by 5 bases and J by 4 bases, and 10 bases separated the two germline ends. Per germline, CDR1 SEHNR and CDR2 FQNEAQ (reference sequence). This CDR3 comprises 13 residues.

The chain uses TRBV29-1 and TRBJ2-7; D unresolved. Trimming took off 4 bases at V and 5 bases at J, with 15 bases between the two ends. Germline CDR1 SQVTM, CDR2 ANQGSEA. The CDR3 runs to 13 residues. The CDR3 DNA reads TGCAGCGTTGTAGAAGGTGGTGGGCACGAGCAGTACTTC. It encodes CSVVEGGGHEQYF.

This rearrangement joins TRBV7-2 to TRBJ1-2; tentatively, D is TRBD1 (6 bases). Germline V gene lookup returns CDR1 SGHTA and CDR2 FQGNSA. V lost 3 bases and J 4 bases, leaving 12 bases between the germline ends. The CDR3 is 14 residues long. The CDR3 region has the DNA TGTGCCAGCAGCTTGATGGGGGACATCTATGGCTACACCTTC. Its protein product is CASSLMGDIYGYTF. Looking up the rest from reference TRBV7-2 and TRBJ1-2 gives the full variable domain: GAGVSQSPSNKVTEKGKDVELRCDPISGHTALYWYRQSLGQGLEFLIYFQGNSAPDKSGLPSDRFSAERTGGSVSTLTIQRTQQEDSAVYLCASSLMGDIYGYTFGSGTRLTVV.

A single count supports this clone. The chain links TRBV30 to TRBJ1-6, with D possibly TRBD1 on 5 matching bases. Deletions cut 0 bases from V and 10 bases from J, with 16 bases between. Germline V lookup: CDR1 GTSNPN, CDR2 SVGIG (reference sequence). The CDR3 extends over 15 amino acids. CDR3 sequence reads: CAWSVRGNHPSPLHF. The CDR3 coding sequence is TGTGCCTGGAGTGTACGGGGGAATCATCCGTCACCCCTCCACTTT.

The chain joins TRBV15 to TRBJ2-3; 8 nucleotides line up with TRBD2. Germline V lookup: CDR1 LNHNV, CDR2 YYDKDF (reference sequence). The V segment lost 0 bases and the J segment 1 base; nucleotides outside the gene matches: 9. The CDR3 covers 18 residues. CDR3 loop: CATSREERGTRRTDTQYF. In DNA, the CDR3 is TGTGCCACCAGCAGAGAGGAAAGGGGGACTAGACGCACAGATACGCAGTATTTT.

The V gene is TRBV28, the J gene TRBJ1-4; D unresolved. Germline values: CDR1 MDHEN, CDR2 SYDVKM. Trimming left V 5 bases short and J 7 bases short, with 29 bases between. This CDR3 contains 19 residues. CDR3 loop: CASSSWDGPETRNGEKLFF. For the CDR3, the DNA is TGTGCCAGCAGTAGCTGGGATGGACCCGAGACTAGGAACGGTGAAAAACTGTTTTTT.

CDR3 protein: CASSVGGVNTEAFF. Here the CDR3 DNA reads TGTGCCAGTAGTGTGGGGGGGGTGAACACTGAAGCTTTCTTT. V gene TRBV19 combines with J gene TRBJ1-1, with D possibly TRBD1 on 5 matching bases. Germline values: CDR1 LNHDA, CDR2 SQIVND (reference sequence). CDR3 size: 14 residues. Trimming took 5 bases from V and 0 from J, leaving 10 bases between them.

The chain employs TRBV4-1 and TRBJ1-6; maybe TRBD1 (5 bases). Germline CDR1 is MGHRA and CDR2 is YSYEKL. Trimming took 3 bases from V and 9 from J, leaving 15 bases between them. The CDR3 length is 15 residues. The CDR3 region has the DNA TGCGCCAGCAGCCAGGACATTACACGAGGTTCACCCCTCCACTTT. Translating gives CASSQDITRGSPLHF.

The chain combines TRBV7-9 with TRBJ1-3; TRBD1 matches 7 bases. Germline V gene data show CDR1 as SEHNR and CDR2 as FQNEAQ (reference sequence). This CDR3 region has 16 residues. V shed 1 base, J shed 0 bases, and the junction held 3 bases outside the gene matches. The chain's CDR3 is CASSLGDSLSGNTIYF. As DNA, the CDR3 is TGTGCCAGCAGCTTAGGGGACAGCCTCTCTGGAAACACCATATATTTT.

This chain joins TRBV30 and TRBJ2-7; tentatively, D is TRBD1 (6 bases). CDR1 and CDR2 (germline): GTSNPN, SVGIG (reference sequence). The ends were cut back, 1 base at V and 5 bases at J, with 15 bases in the middle. This CDR3 has 14 residues. The CDR3 reads CAWSGGTGLDEQYF. CDR3 nucleotide sequence: TGTGCCTGGAGTGGAGGCACAGGGCTGGACGAGCAGTACTTC. Looking up the rest from reference TRBV30 and TRBJ2-7 gives the full variable domain: SQTIHQWPATLVQPVGSPLSLECTVEGTSNPNLYWYRQAAGRGLQLLFYSVGIGQISSEVPQNLSASRPQDRQFILSSKKLLLSDSGFYLCAWSGGTGLDEQYFGPGTRLTVT.

The chain joins TRBV11-2 to TRBJ2-5, with 8 bases that match TRBD2. V shed 4 bases and J 7 bases; nucleotides not matched to a gene: 14. The CDR3 length is 16 residues. The germline V gene encodes CDR1 SGHAT and CDR2 FQNNGV. CDR3 in DNA: TGTGCCAGCAGCTCAAGTGGGGCAGGACGGGGGGGGACCCAGTACTTC. It translates to CASSSSGAGRGGTQYF.

This chain joins TRBV4-2 and TRBJ2-5; 10 bases fit TRBD2. In germline, CDR1 is LGHNA, CDR2 YNFKEQ. The CDR3 contains 14 residues. With 4 bases clipped from V and 5 bases from J, the junction kept 4 bases outside the gene matches. The CDR3 DNA follows: TGTGCCAGCAGCCCTAGCGGGAGAGAGGAGACCCAGTACTTC. Protein product: CASSPSGREETQYF.

The rearrangement joins TRBV28 to TRBJ2-1, with TRBD2 identical over 9 bases. Germline V gene lookup returns CDR1 MDHEN and CDR2 SYDVKM. This CDR3 has 16 residues. Trimming removed 5 bases from V and 3 bases from J; junction bases left unmatched: 8. CDR3 bases: TGTGCCAGCAGTATTGGTTTTAGCGGGAGCTACAATGAGCAGTTCTTC. This codes for CASSIGFSGSYNEQFF.

This rearrangement joins TRBV27 to TRBJ2-3, with 9 bases matching TRBD1. V was pared by 0 bases and J by 6 bases, with 7 bases of the junction left unmatched. This CDR3 region has 16 residues. Germline CDR1 is MNHEY and CDR2 is SMNVEV (reference sequence). In DNA form, the CDR3 reads TGTGCCAGCAGTTTATCCGCCGGGACAGGGAGGGATACGCAGTATTTT. Its translation: CASSLSAGTGRDTQYF.

The chain uses TRBV14 and TRBJ1-3; D remains unclear. V was cut by 4 bases and J by 2 bases, with 6 bases left in between. CDR3 length: 13 residues. From germline, CDR1 is SGHDN and CDR2 FVKESK. CDR3 bases: TGTGCCAGCAGCCGCGGGACTGGAAACACCATATATTTT. Translated, it gives CASSRGTGNTIYF.

As to this clone: One end of the junction is discordant with germline, which a read error may explain. The CDR3 reads CASSSRQGINEYF. DNA of the CDR3: TGTGCCAGCAGTAGCCGACAGGGCATTAACGAATATTTC. This sequence joins TRBV6-1 and TRBJ2-7; 7 nucleotides match TRBD1. The length of the CDR3 is 13 residues. Germline V gene sequence: CDR1 MNHNS, CDR2 SASEGT.

The chain couples TRBV28 to TRBJ2-7; 7 nucleotides line up with TRBD1. The J segment lost 3 bases and the V segment lost 9 bases, leaving 11 bases of the junction unmatched. Germline V lookup: CDR1 MDHEN, CDR2 SYDVKM. The length of the CDR3 is 14 residues. CDR3 sequence reads: CASQRTGAVYEQYF. CDR3 DNA sequence: TGTGCCAGTCAAAGGACAGGAGCGGTCTACGAGCAGTACTTC.

The chain has TRBV5-1 and TRBJ2-7, with unresolved D. Germline-derived CDR1 and CDR2 are SGHRS and YFSETQ. The CDR3 spans 15 residues. V was pared by 0 bases and J by 0 bases, with 10 bases between. The CDR3: CASSLGGASSYEQYF. DNA for the CDR3: TGCGCCAGCAGCTTGGGCGGCGCTAGCTCCTACGAGCAGTACTTC.